This T cell receptor beta chain was documented in a study of blood T cell repertoires in COVID-19. The wider study: Sample material is recorded as cDNA or gDNA derived from T cells, B-cell-depleted T cells, or PBMCs.

The CDR3 has 19 amino acids. Trimming cost V 5 bases and J 0 bases; bases outside gene matches: 16. Germline assignment: CDR1 LNHDA and CDR2 SQIVND (reference sequence). The data were produced by immunoSEQ multiplex PCR, yet TCRdb's version contains in-frame clones alone and is incomplete. The repertoire holds 500,000 to 600,000 clones, with roughly nine tenths as singletons. This clonotype originated in a woman between 45 and 65 years old with COVID-19, enrolled during active disease. The sequenced sample was peripheral blood. The chain recombines TRBV19 with TRBJ2-1; 7 nucleotides align to TRBD2. CDR3 nucleotide sequence: TGTGCCAGTAGTTGGCCAGCGGGACTTACCTTGCCCTCCTACAATGAGCAGTTCTTC. Residues: CASSWPAGLTLPSYNEQFF.